This TCR beta chain was observed in a study of cytomegalovirus exposure and HLA in healthy donors. Study-wide results and limits: Most subjects' HLA-A and HLA-B alleles were reportedly predicted from TCR beta sequences. TCR beta chains numbering approximately 150 were designated cytomegalovirus-associated. A missense DCLRE1C variant was associated with V- and J-gene trimming of TCR beta chains in a later analysis, and an independent cohort replicated the association. Later analysis placed DRB1 highest and HLA-C lowest in TCR association rates, which differed by HLA locus.

Primers: 60 Vbeta forward and 13 Jbeta reverse. Clones were sequenced by immunoSEQ multiplex PCR, and TCRdb holds only the in-frame ones, with some missing. The sample lists approximately 100,000 clones, roughly 70% occurring once. A word on this clone: Antigen specificity is unknown.

J lost 2 bases, V lost 2 bases, and 5 bases had no gene match. Germline V gene lookup returns CDR1 SGHDN and CDR2 FVKESK. The CDR3 is made up of 15 amino acids. The origin of this receptor is a male donor in good health and CMV-seronegative. The V gene is TRBV14, the J gene TRBJ2-7; 8 positions agree with TRBD2. The sample comprised PBMCs. CDR3 nucleotide sequence: TGTGCCAGCAGCCAAACTAGCGGAACAACCTACGAGCAGTACTTC. Translated, it gives CASSQTSGTTYEQYF.